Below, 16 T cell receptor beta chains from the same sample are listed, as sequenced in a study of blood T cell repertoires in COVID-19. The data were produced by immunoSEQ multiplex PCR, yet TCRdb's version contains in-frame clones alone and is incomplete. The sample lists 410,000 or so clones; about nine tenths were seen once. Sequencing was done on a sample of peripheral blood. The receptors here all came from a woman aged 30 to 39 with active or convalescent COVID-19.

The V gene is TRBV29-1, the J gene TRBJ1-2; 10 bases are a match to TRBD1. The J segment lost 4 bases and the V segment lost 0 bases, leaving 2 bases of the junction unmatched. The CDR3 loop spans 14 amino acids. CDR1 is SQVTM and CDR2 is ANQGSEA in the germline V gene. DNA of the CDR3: TGCAGCGTTGAAGATCGGGACAGGGGCTATGGCTACACCTTC. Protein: CSVEDRDRGYGYTF.

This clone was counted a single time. The CDR3 reads CASSAQGGVNNSPLHF. The CDR3 DNA reads as TGTGCCAGCAGCGCCCAGGGTGGGGTCAATAATTCACCCCTCCACTTT. The chain carries TRBV7-8 and TRBJ1-6, with D tentatively TRBD1 (5 bases). The CDR3 is 16 amino acids. Trimming removed 5 bases at V and 5 bases at J, with 16 bases between. Per germline, CDR1 SGHVS and CDR2 FQNEAQ.

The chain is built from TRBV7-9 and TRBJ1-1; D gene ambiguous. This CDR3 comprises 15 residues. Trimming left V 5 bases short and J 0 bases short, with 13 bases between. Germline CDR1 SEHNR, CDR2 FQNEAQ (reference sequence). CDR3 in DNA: TGTGCCAGCAGCGGGAGAACAGACATGAACACTGAAGCTTTCTTT. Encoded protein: CASSGRTDMNTEAFF.

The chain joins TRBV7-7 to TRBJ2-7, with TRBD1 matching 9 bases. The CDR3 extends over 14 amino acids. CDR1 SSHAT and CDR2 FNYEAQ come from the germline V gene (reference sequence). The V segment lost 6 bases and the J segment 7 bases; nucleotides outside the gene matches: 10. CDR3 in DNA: TGTGCCAGCAGTAAGGGGACAGGGTCGGTAGAGCAGTACTTC. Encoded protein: CASSKGTGSVEQYF.

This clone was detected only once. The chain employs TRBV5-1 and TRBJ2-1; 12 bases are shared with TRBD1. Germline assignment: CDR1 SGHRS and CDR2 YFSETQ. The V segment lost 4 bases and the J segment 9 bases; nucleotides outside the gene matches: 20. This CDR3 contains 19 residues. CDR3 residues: CASSPYRGQGALLPPEQFF. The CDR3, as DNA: TGCGCCAGCAGCCCCTATCGGGGACAGGGGGCCCTTCTACCCCCTGAGCAGTTCTTC.

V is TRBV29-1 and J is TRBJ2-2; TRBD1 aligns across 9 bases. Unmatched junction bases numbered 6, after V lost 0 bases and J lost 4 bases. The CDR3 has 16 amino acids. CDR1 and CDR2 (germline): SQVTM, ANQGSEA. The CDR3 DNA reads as TGCAGCGTTGAAGATCCACAGGGGGCGCCCACCGGGGAGCTGTTTTTT. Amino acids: CSVEDPQGAPTGELFF.

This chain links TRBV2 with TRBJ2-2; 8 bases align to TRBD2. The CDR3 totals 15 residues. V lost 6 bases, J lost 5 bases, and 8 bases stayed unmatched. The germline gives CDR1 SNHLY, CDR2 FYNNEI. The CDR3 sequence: CASRFGTRGTGELFF. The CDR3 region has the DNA TGTGCCAGCAGATTCGGGACTAGGGGAACCGGGGAGCTGTTTTTT.

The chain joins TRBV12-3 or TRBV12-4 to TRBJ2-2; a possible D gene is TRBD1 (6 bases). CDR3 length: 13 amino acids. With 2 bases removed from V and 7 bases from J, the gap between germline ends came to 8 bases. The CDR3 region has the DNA TGTGCCAGCAGTTTAAGGGGGAACGGGGAGCTGTTTTTT. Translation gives CASSLRGNGELFF.

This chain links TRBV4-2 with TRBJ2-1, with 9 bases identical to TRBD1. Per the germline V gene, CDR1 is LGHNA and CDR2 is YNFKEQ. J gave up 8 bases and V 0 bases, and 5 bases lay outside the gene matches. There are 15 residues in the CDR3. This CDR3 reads CASSQEMRTGDEQFF. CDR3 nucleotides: TGTGCCAGCAGCCAAGAGATGAGGACAGGGGATGAGCAGTTCTTC.

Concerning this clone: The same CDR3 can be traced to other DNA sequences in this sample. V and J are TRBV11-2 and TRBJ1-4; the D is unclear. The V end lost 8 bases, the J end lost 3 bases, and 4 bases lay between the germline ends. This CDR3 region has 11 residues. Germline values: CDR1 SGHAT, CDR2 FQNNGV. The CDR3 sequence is CASRANEKLFF. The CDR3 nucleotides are TGTGCCAGCCGGGCTAATGAAAAACTGTTTTTT.

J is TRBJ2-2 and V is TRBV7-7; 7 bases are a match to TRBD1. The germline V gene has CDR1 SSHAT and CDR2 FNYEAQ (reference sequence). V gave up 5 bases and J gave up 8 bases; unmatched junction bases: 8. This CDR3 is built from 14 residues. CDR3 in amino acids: CASSPRQGRGELFF. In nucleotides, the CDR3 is TGTGCCAGCAGCCCCAGACAGGGCAGGGGGGAGCTGTTTTTT.

CDR3 nucleotides: TGCGCCAGCAGCGGAAACGCACAGTGGGGGGATACTGAAGCTTTCTTT. Translated, it gives CASSGNAQWGDTEAFF. This rearrangement joins TRBV5-1 to TRBJ1-1, with a weak D call TRBD1 (5 bases). CDR3 size: 16 residues. The V and J ends lost 4 bases and 5 bases respectively, with 21 bases between them. Germline V gene sequence: CDR1 SGHRS, CDR2 YFSETQ.

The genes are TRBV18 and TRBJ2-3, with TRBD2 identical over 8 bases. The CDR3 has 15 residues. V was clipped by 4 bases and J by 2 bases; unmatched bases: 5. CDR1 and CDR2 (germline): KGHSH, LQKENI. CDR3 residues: CASSLTGGTTDTQYF. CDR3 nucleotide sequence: TGTGCCAGCTCACTCACGGGGGGGACCACAGATACGCAGTATTTT. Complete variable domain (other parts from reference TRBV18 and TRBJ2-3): NAGVMQNPRHLVRRRGQEARLRCSPMKGHSHVYWYRQLPEEGLKFMVYLQKENIIDESGMPKERFSAEFPKEGPSILRIQQVVRGDSAAYFCASSLTGGTTDTQYFGPGTRLTVL.

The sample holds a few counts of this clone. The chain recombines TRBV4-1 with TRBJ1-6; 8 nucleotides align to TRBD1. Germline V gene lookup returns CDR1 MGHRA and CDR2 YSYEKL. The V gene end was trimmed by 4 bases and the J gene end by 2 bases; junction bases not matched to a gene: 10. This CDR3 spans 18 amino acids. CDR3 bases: TGCGCCAGCAGCCCCCTAAGCGGGACAGGCGCCTATAATTCACCCCTCCACTTT. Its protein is CASSPLSGTGAYNSPLHF.

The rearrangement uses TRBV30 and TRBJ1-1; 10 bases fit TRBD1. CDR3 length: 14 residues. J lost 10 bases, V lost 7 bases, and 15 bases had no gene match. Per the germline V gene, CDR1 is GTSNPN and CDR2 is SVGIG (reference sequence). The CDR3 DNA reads TGTGCCTCGACAGTCCCGACAGGGGGCTCCGGAGCTTTCTTT. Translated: CASTVPTGGSGAFF.

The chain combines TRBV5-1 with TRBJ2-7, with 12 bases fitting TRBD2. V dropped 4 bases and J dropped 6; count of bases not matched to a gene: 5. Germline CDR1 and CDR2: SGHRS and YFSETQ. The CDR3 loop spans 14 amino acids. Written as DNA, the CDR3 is TGCGCCAGCAGCCCGACTAGCGGGAGTGGCGAGCAGTACTTC. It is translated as CASSPTSGSGEQYF.